This TCR beta chain is drawn from a study of monozygotic twins with inflammatory bowel disease. The study's findings and limits: Healthy twins shared more clonotypes with others than IBD patients, most markedly active ones. IBD patients showed reduced TCRbeta diversity (inverse Simpson) versus healthy co-twins.

This CDR3 contains 16 residues. CDR1 SGHDN and CDR2 FVKESK come from the germline V gene. No DNA is given; TCRdb re-called the 5' RACE reads and lists each CDR3 protein once. The sample shows 420,000 or so distinct CDR3 sequences, and 2% to 3% sits with its ten largest clones. Notes on this clonotype: Its matching antigen is unknown.

Material for sequencing was blood. The TCR originated in a human donor with ulcerative colitis or Crohn's disease, or a healthy co-twin of an affected twin (not recorded which). The chain joins TRBV14 to TRBJ2-1; TCRdb's D call, TRBD1, is unchecked because there is no DNA. The CDR3 protein is CASSTRAPSRSNEQFF. The full variable domain, its missing parts supplied by reference TRBV14 and TRBJ2-1, is EAGVTQFPSHSVIEKGQTVTLRCDPISGHDNLYWYRRVMGKEIKFLLHFVKESKQDESGMPNNRFLAERTGGTYSTLKVQPAELEDSGVYFCASSTRAPSRSNEQFFGPGTRLTVL.